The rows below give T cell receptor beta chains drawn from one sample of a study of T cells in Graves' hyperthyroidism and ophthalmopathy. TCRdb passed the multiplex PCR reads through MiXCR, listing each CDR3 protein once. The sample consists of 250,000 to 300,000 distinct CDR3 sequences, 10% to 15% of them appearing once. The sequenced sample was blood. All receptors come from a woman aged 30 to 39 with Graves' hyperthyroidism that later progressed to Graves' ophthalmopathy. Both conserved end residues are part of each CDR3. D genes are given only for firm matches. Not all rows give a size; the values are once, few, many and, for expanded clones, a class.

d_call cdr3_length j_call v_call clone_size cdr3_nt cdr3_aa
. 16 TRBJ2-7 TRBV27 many TGTGCCAGCAGTTTATATGCCCTGGAGGGTGATTACGAGCAGTACTTC CASSLYALEGDYEQYF
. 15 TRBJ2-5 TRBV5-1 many TGCGCCAGCAGCTTAACGGGAGAAGCGTACGAGACCCAGTACTTC CASSLTGEAYETQYF
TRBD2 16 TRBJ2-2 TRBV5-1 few TGCGCCAGCAGACCCGCGACCAGCGGGGGCACCGGGGAGCTGTTTTTT CASRPATSGGTGELFF
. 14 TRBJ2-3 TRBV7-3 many TGTGCCAGCAGCTTAACCGGGCACACAGATACGCAGTATTTT CASSLTGHTDTQYF
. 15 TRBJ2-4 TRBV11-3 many TGTGCCAGCAGCCTCGGGGGACTGATAAAAAACATTCAGTACTTC CASSLGGLIKNIQYF
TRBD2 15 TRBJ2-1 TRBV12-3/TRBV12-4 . TGTGCCAGCAGTTTACAAGCGGGGGGGCCTCATGAGCGGTTCTTC CASSLQAGGPHERFF
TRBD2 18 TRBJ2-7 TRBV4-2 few TGTGCCAGCAGCCAAGAACCGACAGGACTAGCGGTCTCCTACGAGCAGTACTTC CASSQEPTGLAVSYEQYF
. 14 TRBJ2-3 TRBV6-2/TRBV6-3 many TGTGCCAGCAGTTACTTTAGCGGCACAGATACGCAGTATTTT CASSYFSGTDTQYF
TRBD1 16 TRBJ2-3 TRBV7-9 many TGTGCCAGCAGCCAGCAATTACAGGGGCTTGGAGATACGCAGTATTTT CASSQQLQGLGDTQYF
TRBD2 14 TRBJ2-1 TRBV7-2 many TGTGCCAGCAGCTATCAAGAGACTAGCGGGAGGCAGTTCTTC CASSYQETSGRQFF
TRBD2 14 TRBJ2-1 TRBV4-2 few TGTGCCAGCAGCCAGGATCAGGGACTAGCGGAGCAGTTCTTC CASSQDQGLAEQFF
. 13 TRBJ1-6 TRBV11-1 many TGTGCCAGCAGCCTATCTGGGGGTTCACCCCTCCACTTT CASSLSGGSPLHF
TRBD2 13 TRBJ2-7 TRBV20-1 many TGCAGTGCTAGTCTAGCGGGACGCTACGAGCAGTACTTC CSASLAGRYEQYF
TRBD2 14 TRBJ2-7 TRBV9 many TGTGCCAGCAGCCCGGGGGAGGGCCTATACGAGCAGTACTTC CASSPGEGLYEQYF
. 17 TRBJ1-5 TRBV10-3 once TGTGCCATCAGTGAGTTCGTGGGGGGTTGGGACAATCAGCCCCAGCATTTT CAISEFVGGWDNQPQHF
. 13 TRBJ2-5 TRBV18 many TGTGCCAGCTCAGCCTGGGTCGGGGAGACCCAGTACTTC CASSAWVGETQYF
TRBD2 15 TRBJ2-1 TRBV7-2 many TGTGCCAGCAGCCCTAGCGGGAGGGCCAGTAATGAGCAGTTCTTC CASSPSGRASNEQFF
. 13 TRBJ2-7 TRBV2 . TGTGCCAGCAGTGAAGCCCCCCCCTACGAGCAGTACTTC CASSEAPPYEQYF
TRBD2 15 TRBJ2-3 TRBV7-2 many TGTGCCAGCAGCTCGGGACTAGCGGGAACAGATACGCAGTATTTT CASSSGLAGTDTQYF
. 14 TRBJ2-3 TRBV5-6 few TGTGCCAGCAGCTTGGGACTGGATCCTGGTACGCAGTATTTT CASSLGLDPGTQYF
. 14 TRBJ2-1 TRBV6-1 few TGTGCCAGTGACCCACTTTTAGGTGGCAATGAGCAGTTCTTC CASDPLLGGNEQFF
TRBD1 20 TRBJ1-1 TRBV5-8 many TGTGCCAGCAGCTTGAAAGGGAGTGCGAGGGACAGGCCAACGGGGACTGAAGCTTTCTTT CASSLKGSARDRPTGTEAFF
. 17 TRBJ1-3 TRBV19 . TGTGCCAGCAAGTGGAGGGGCGGGAGTGGTCCACGAAACACCATATATTTT CASKWRGGSGPRNTIYF
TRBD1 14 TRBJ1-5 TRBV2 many TGTGCCAGCGCGCAGGACAGGGTCAATCAGCCCCAGCATTTT CASAQDRVNQPQHF
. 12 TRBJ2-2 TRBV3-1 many TGTGCCAGCAGCCAAAGGACCGGGGAGCTGTTTTTT CASSQRTGELFF
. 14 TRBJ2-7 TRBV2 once TGTGCCAGCAGTGAGGAACACCTCTCCTACGAGCAGTACTTC CASSEEHLSYEQYF
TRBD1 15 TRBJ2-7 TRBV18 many TGTGCCAGCTCACCGGCCCAGGGGGCGCCCTACGAGCAGTACTTC CASSPAQGAPYEQYF
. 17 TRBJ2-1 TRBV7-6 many TGTGCCAGCAGCAACGGGACCCTGAGTCGGGAGTCCAATGAGCAGTTCTTC CASSNGTLSRESNEQFF
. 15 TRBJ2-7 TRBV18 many TGTGCCAGCTCACCCTCATCGGACATTTTTTACGAGCAGTACTTC CASSPSSDIFYEQYF
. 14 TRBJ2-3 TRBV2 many TGTGCCAGCAGCAGCTACGGGGGAGGAGATACGCAGTATTTT CASSSYGGGDTQYF
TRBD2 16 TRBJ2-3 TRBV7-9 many TGTGCCAGCAGCTTAGTAACTAGCGGGCGCACAGATACGCAGTATTTT CASSLVTSGRTDTQYF
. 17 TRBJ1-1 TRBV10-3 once TGTGCCATCAGGATGACAGTCGGGGGGACTGTGAACACTGAAGCTTTCTTT CAIRMTVGGTVNTEAFF
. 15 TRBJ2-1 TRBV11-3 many TGTGCCAGCAGCTTAGCCGTTGAAGCTGGAGGCGAGCAGTTCTTC CASSLAVEAGGEQFF
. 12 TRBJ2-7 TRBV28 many TGTGCCAGCAGTGACCTGCGGTACGAGCAGTACTTC CASSDLRYEQYF
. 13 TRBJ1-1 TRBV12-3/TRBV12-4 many TGTGCCAGCAGTTCCCGGGCCCTTTATGAAGCTTTCTTT CASSSRALYEAFF
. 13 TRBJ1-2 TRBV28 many TGTGCCAGCAGTTTACTGGGTTGGGATGGCTACACCTTC CASSLLGWDGYTF
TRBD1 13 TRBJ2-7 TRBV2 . TGTGCCAGTCGGACAGGGCCCTCCTACGAGCAGTACTTC CASRTGPSYEQYF
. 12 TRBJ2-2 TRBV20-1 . TGCAGTGCGCCATACAACACCGGGGAGCTGTTTTTT CSAPYNTGELFF
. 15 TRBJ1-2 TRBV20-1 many TGCAGTGCTAGGGCAGGGTGGGGGTTGGACTATGGCTACACCTTC CSARAGWGLDYGYTF
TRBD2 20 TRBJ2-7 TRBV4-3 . TGCGCCAGCAGCCAAGATTTAGCGGGAGGGCTCTTAACCCCATCCTACGAGCAGTACTTC CASSQDLAGGLLTPSYEQYF
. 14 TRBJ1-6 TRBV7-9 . TGTGCCAGCAGCTCGAGACTATTGATTTCACCCCTCCACTTT CASSSRLLISPLHF